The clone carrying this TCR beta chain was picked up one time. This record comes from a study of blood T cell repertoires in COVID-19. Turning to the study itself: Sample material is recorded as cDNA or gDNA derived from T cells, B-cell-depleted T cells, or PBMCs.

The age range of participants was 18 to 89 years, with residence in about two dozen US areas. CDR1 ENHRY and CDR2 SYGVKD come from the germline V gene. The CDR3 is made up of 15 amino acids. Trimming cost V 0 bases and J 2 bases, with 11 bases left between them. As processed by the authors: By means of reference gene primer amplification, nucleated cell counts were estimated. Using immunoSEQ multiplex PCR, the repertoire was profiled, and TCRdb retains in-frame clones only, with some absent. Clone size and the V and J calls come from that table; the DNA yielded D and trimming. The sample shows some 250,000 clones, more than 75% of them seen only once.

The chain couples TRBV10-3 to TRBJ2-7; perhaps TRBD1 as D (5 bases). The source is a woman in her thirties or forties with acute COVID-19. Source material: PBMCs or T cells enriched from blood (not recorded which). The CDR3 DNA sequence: TGTGCCATCAGTGAGTCGGTAGGGGTCCCCTACGAGCAGTACTTC. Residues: CAISESVGVPYEQYF.